This is a list of T cell receptor beta chains from one sample in a study of cytomegalovirus exposure and HLA in healthy donors. Produced via immunoSEQ multiplex PCR; TCRdb's table is partial and in-frame only. The table shows 200,000 to 250,000 clones, with about 77% occurring only once. The sample comprised PBMCs. These receptors originate from a woman in her twenties or thirties in good health and CMV-seronegative. Both conserved end residues are part of each CDR3. The D gene is left open where the match is weak. Clone size is shown for a subset of rows, as once, few, many or a class of expanded clone.

J gene: TRBJ2-5
D gene: .
V gene: TRBV15
clone size: .
CDR3 DNA: TGTGCCACCAGCAGAGATGGAGGCATAACTCAGTACTTC
CDR3 protein: CATSRDGGITQYF

J gene: TRBJ1-2
D gene: .
V gene: TRBV29-1
clone size: .
CDR3 DNA: TGCAGCGTTGCCGGGGAGGCATATGACTACACCTTC
CDR3 protein: CSVAGEAYDYTF

J gene: TRBJ1-2
D gene: TRBD1
V gene: TRBV9
clone size: .
CDR3 DNA: TGTGCCAGCAGAGACTACAGGGGTGACGGCTACACCTTC
CDR3 protein: CASRDYRGDGYTF

J gene: TRBJ2-7
D gene: TRBD2
V gene: TRBV6-6
clone size: once
CDR3 DNA: TGTGCCAGCAGAGGACTAGCGGCCTCCTACGGCTACGAGCAGTACTTC
CDR3 protein: CASRGLAASYGYEQYF

J gene: TRBJ2-5
D gene: .
V gene: TRBV2
clone size: few
CDR3 DNA: TGTGCCAGCACCCTGGACACCTCCTTTGAGCAGTACTTC
CDR3 protein: CASTLDTSFEQYF

J gene: TRBJ1-1
D gene: TRBD1
V gene: TRBV7-2
clone size: .
CDR3 DNA: TGTGCCAGCAGCCTTACAGGGGGAGGTGAAGCTTTCTTT
CDR3 protein: CASSLTGGGEAFF

J gene: TRBJ2-5
D gene: TRBD1
V gene: TRBV29-1
clone size: once
CDR3 DNA: TGCAGCGCCCGACAGGGGGCGGGAGAGACCCAGTACTTC
CDR3 protein: CSARQGAGETQYF

J gene: TRBJ1-1
D gene: .
V gene: TRBV7-9
clone size: few
CDR3 DNA: TGTGCCAGCAGCTTAATTGTCAAGAACACTGAAGCTTTCTTT
CDR3 protein: CASSLIVKNTEAFF

J gene: TRBJ1-5
D gene: TRBD1
V gene: TRBV7-4
clone size: few
CDR3 DNA: TGTGACAGCAGGACTGACAGGGGTGGGTTTAGCAATCAGCCCCAGCATTTT
CDR3 protein: CDSRTDRGGFSNQPQHF

J gene: TRBJ2-7
D gene: .
V gene: TRBV12-5
clone size: once
CDR3 DNA: TGTGCTAGTGGTTTTCGTGGAGGATCCTACGAGCAGTACTTC
CDR3 protein: CASGFRGGSYEQYF

J gene: TRBJ2-1
D gene: .
V gene: TRBV4-1
clone size: .
CDR3 DNA: TGCGTCAGCAGCCCCTCCCCCCCCGGGAGCACCTACAATGAGCAGTTCTTC
CDR3 protein: CVSSPSPPGSTYNEQFF

J gene: TRBJ1-1
D gene: TRBD1
V gene: TRBV19
clone size: .
CDR3 DNA: TGTGCCAGTACCCCTAGACAGGGACGGACTGAAGCTTTCTTT
CDR3 protein: CASTPRQGRTEAFF

J gene: TRBJ1-2
D gene: .
V gene: TRBV30
clone size: .
CDR3 DNA: TGTGCCTGGAGCTACGACAGAAGCAACTATGGCTACACCTTC
CDR3 protein: CAWSYDRSNYGYTF

J gene: TRBJ1-2
D gene: .
V gene: TRBV7-2
clone size: .
CDR3 DNA: TGTGCCAGCAGCTTTAAAGTAGGGACACTCGGCTACACCTTC
CDR3 protein: CASSFKVGTLGYTF

J gene: TRBJ1-2
D gene: TRBD1
V gene: TRBV5-1
clone size: .
CDR3 DNA: TGCGCCAGCAGCTCGGGGACAGCCAACCTCTATGGCTACACCTTC
CDR3 protein: CASSSGTANLYGYTF

J gene: TRBJ2-1
D gene: .
V gene: TRBV28
clone size: .
CDR3 DNA: TGTGCCAGCAGTTTTAGGCTAGCCGACAATGAGCAGTTCTTC
CDR3 protein: CASSFRLADNEQFF

J gene: TRBJ2-3
D gene: .
V gene: TRBV9
clone size: .
CDR3 DNA: TGTGCCAGCAGCCCTCGACTAACCCCGACAGATACGCAGTATTTT
CDR3 protein: CASSPRLTPTDTQYF

J gene: TRBJ1-2
D gene: .
V gene: TRBV6-5
clone size: .
CDR3 DNA: TGTGCCAGCAGTGAAAGGGGGGGCTATGGCTACACCTTC
CDR3 protein: CASSERGGYGYTF

J gene: TRBJ2-7
D gene: TRBD2
V gene: TRBV5-6
clone size: .
CDR3 DNA: TGTGCCAGCAGCTTGGAAGGGAGGGCCTCCTCCGAGCAGTACTTC
CDR3 protein: CASSLEGRASSEQYF

J gene: TRBJ1-2
D gene: .
V gene: TRBV7-2
clone size: .
CDR3 DNA: TGTGCCAGCAGCCCCGGGCGGGGGTGGTATGGCTACACCTTC
CDR3 protein: CASSPGRGWYGYTF

J gene: TRBJ2-7
D gene: TRBD2
V gene: TRBV12-5
clone size: .
CDR3 DNA: TGTGCTAGTGGTTTGGATATTGGGACTAGCGGGTTTAGCTCCTACGAGCAGTACTTC
CDR3 protein: CASGLDIGTSGFSSYEQYF

J gene: TRBJ1-2
D gene: .
V gene: TRBV15
clone size: .
CDR3 DNA: TGTGCCACCAGCAGATCCTCCTCCGGTGGTGACTATGGCTACACCTTC
CDR3 protein: CATSRSSSGGDYGYTF

J gene: TRBJ1-2
D gene: TRBD1
V gene: TRBV9
clone size: .
CDR3 DNA: TGTGCCAGCAGCGTAGCCAAACAGGGGGACTATGGCTACACCTTC
CDR3 protein: CASSVAKQGDYGYTF

J gene: TRBJ2-1
D gene: TRBD2
V gene: TRBV2
clone size: .
CDR3 DNA: TGTGCCTCAGTCAGTGGAACCGGGCTAGCGGGGGGCATAAGGAATGAGCAGTTCTTC
CDR3 protein: CASVSGTGLAGGIRNEQFF

J gene: TRBJ1-6
D gene: .
V gene: TRBV30
clone size: .
CDR3 DNA: TGTGCCTGGACTCCCTTGGGCAATTCACCCCTCCACTTT
CDR3 protein: CAWTPLGNSPLHF

J gene: TRBJ2-5
D gene: TRBD2
V gene: TRBV7-6
clone size: .
CDR3 DNA: TGTGCCAGCAGCCTAGCGGGAGATGGACAAGAGACCCAGTACTTC
CDR3 protein: CASSLAGDGQETQYF

J gene: TRBJ2-3
D gene: TRBD1
V gene: TRBV19
clone size: .
CDR3 DNA: TGTGCCAGTAGTTCTGGGACAGAGGGCCTGATAGATACGCAGTATTTT
CDR3 protein: CASSSGTEGLIDTQYF

J gene: TRBJ1-2
D gene: .
V gene: TRBV5-1
clone size: .
CDR3 DNA: TGCGCCAGCAGCTCAGACATGTATGGCTACACCTTC
CDR3 protein: CASSSDMYGYTF

J gene: TRBJ1-1
D gene: TRBD1
V gene: TRBV30
clone size: .
CDR3 DNA: TGTGCCTCATCACAGGGGGCGCGGGCTGAAGCTTTCTTT
CDR3 protein: CASSQGARAEAFF

J gene: TRBJ2-1
D gene: .
V gene: TRBV7-9
clone size: .
CDR3 DNA: TGTGCCAGCAGCCCAGACCTAGCGATCAATGAGCAGTTCTTC
CDR3 protein: CASSPDLAINEQFF

J gene: TRBJ2-7
D gene: .
V gene: TRBV6-5
clone size: .
CDR3 DNA: TGTGCCAGCAGAAGTGAGGTTTCTACCTACGAGCAGTACTTC
CDR3 protein: CASRSEVSTYEQYF

J gene: TRBJ2-2
D gene: .
V gene: TRBV7-2
clone size: .
CDR3 DNA: TGTGCCAGCAGCCCCGTTGGAGGAGGCACCGGGGAGCTGTTTTTT
CDR3 protein: CASSPVGGGTGELFF

J gene: TRBJ2-5
D gene: .
V gene: TRBV30
clone size: .
CDR3 DNA: TGTGCCTGGACCCCCGTCGCAGGGAGGCAAGAGGCCCAGTACTTC
CDR3 protein: CAWTPVAGRQEAQYF

J gene: TRBJ1-1
D gene: .
V gene: TRBV28
clone size: once
CDR3 DNA: TGTGCCAGCAGTTTAGGAGGGGTGACCACTGAAGCTTTCTTT
CDR3 protein: CASSLGGVTTEAFF

J gene: TRBJ1-1
D gene: .
V gene: TRBV29-1
clone size: few
CDR3 DNA: TGCAGCTCCGCTGGACAGAAGAACACTGAAGCTTTCTTT
CDR3 protein: CSSAGQKNTEAFF

J gene: TRBJ2-3
D gene: TRBD1
V gene: TRBV4-1
clone size: once
CDR3 DNA: TGCGCCAGCAGCCAAGATAAGACAGGGGCTCATCCCAGCGGCACAGATACGCAGTATTTT
CDR3 protein: CASSQDKTGAHPSGTDTQYF

J gene: TRBJ2-1
D gene: TRBD2
V gene: TRBV7-2
clone size: .
CDR3 DNA: TGTGCCAGCAGGGGACTAGCGGAAAATGAGCAGTTCTTC
CDR3 protein: CASRGLAENEQFF

J gene: TRBJ2-7
D gene: .
V gene: TRBV11-1
clone size: .
CDR3 DNA: TGTGCCAGCAGCCACGCGAATACCAGGGGAAGGGCCTACGAGCAGTACTTC
CDR3 protein: CASSHANTRGRAYEQYF

J gene: TRBJ1-4
D gene: .
V gene: TRBV7-9
clone size: few
CDR3 DNA: TGTGCCAGCAGCCCGCCCGGGGGTGAAAAACTGTTTTTT
CDR3 protein: CASSPPGGEKLFF

J gene: TRBJ1-2
D gene: TRBD1
V gene: TRBV6-1
clone size: once
CDR3 DNA: TGTGCCAGCAGTGAAAGTGGGACAGGGGGGTTCTATGGCTACACCTTC
CDR3 protein: CASSESGTGGFYGYTF

J gene: TRBJ2-5
D gene: TRBD1
V gene: TRBV5-4
clone size: .
CDR3 DNA: TGTGCCAGCAGCCCCGGGACAGGGGGAAGAGAAGAGACCCAGTACTTC
CDR3 protein: CASSPGTGGREETQYF

J gene: TRBJ1-6
D gene: TRBD1
V gene: TRBV15
clone size: .
CDR3 DNA: TGTGCCACCAGCAGAGATCGGGACAGGGTCTCACCCCTCCACTTT
CDR3 protein: CATSRDRDRVSPLHF

J gene: TRBJ1-1
D gene: .
V gene: TRBV7-8
clone size: .
CDR3 DNA: TGTGCCAGCAGCTTAGAAGGCCTAGAGGTTGGAACTGAAGCTTTCTTT
CDR3 protein: CASSLEGLEVGTEAFF

J gene: TRBJ1-5
D gene: TRBD1
V gene: TRBV6-5
clone size: .
CDR3 DNA: TGTGCCAGCAGTTACGACAGGGATCTGGGGCAGCCCCAGCATTTT
CDR3 protein: CASSYDRDLGQPQHF

J gene: TRBJ2-1
D gene: TRBD2
V gene: TRBV6-1
clone size: .
CDR3 DNA: TGTGCCAGCAGTGCCCTAGCGGGAGGGCCTGATGAGCAGTTCTTC
CDR3 protein: CASSALAGGPDEQFF

J gene: TRBJ1-2
D gene: .
V gene: TRBV11-3
clone size: once
CDR3 DNA: TGTGCCAGCAGAGGAGACAGACCGTATGGCTACACCTTC
CDR3 protein: CASRGDRPYGYTF

J gene: TRBJ1-1
D gene: .
V gene: TRBV18
clone size: .
CDR3 DNA: TGTGCCAGCTCATCATCACATAACACTGAAGCTTTCTTT
CDR3 protein: CASSSSHNTEAFF

J gene: TRBJ1-2
D gene: .
V gene: TRBV2
clone size: .
CDR3 DNA: TGTGCCAGCAGTACAGGGACAAACTATGGCTACACCTTC
CDR3 protein: CASSTGTNYGYTF

J gene: TRBJ2-5
D gene: .
V gene: TRBV19
clone size: few
CDR3 DNA: TGTGCCAGTATGCCCCGTGCAGGGTACCAAGAGACCCAGTACTTC
CDR3 protein: CASMPRAGYQETQYF

J gene: TRBJ2-3
D gene: .
V gene: TRBV4-1
clone size: once
CDR3 DNA: TGCGCCAGCAGCACTTTATCCGGCACAGATACGCAGTATTTT
CDR3 protein: CASSTLSGTDTQYF

J gene: TRBJ2-6
D gene: TRBD1
V gene: TRBV30
clone size: .
CDR3 DNA: TGTGCCTCGAGTTCAGGGGGCTCTGGGTTCGCTGGGGCCAACGTCCTGACTTTC
CDR3 protein: CASSSGGSGFAGANVLTF

J gene: TRBJ1-2
D gene: TRBD1
V gene: TRBV14
clone size: .
CDR3 DNA: TGTGCCAGCAGCGAGGACAGGGGGACTAACTATGGCTACACCTTC
CDR3 protein: CASSEDRGTNYGYTF

J gene: TRBJ1-1
D gene: TRBD1
V gene: TRBV2
clone size: .
CDR3 DNA: TGTGCCAGCAGTGAAAAGGGGGCCCCGAACACTGAAGCTTTCTTT
CDR3 protein: CASSEKGAPNTEAFF

J gene: TRBJ1-3
D gene: .
V gene: TRBV25-1
clone size: .
CDR3 DNA: TGTGCCAGCAGCCCCGCGGGGGCAGGAAACACCATATATTTT
CDR3 protein: CASSPAGAGNTIYF

J gene: TRBJ2-3
D gene: TRBD2
V gene: TRBV11-2
clone size: .
CDR3 DNA: TGTGCCAGCAGCTTTCGACTAGCGGGAGCCGGGACAGATACGCAGTATTTT
CDR3 protein: CASSFRLAGAGTDTQYF

J gene: TRBJ2-1
D gene: .
V gene: TRBV9
clone size: .
CDR3 DNA: TGTGCCAGCAGCGTAGGAGCGTTTGGCTCCTACAATGAGCAGTTCTTC
CDR3 protein: CASSVGAFGSYNEQFF

J gene: TRBJ1-2
D gene: .
V gene: TRBV30
clone size: .
CDR3 DNA: TGTGCCTGGAGTGTACGGGAACGGCTTAACTACTATGGCTACACCTTC
CDR3 protein: CAWSVRERLNYYGYTF

J gene: TRBJ2-7
D gene: .
V gene: TRBV10-3
clone size: .
CDR3 DNA: TGTGCCATCAGTGAGTCCAGGGCCCACTCCTACGAGCAGTACTTC
CDR3 protein: CAISESRAHSYEQYF